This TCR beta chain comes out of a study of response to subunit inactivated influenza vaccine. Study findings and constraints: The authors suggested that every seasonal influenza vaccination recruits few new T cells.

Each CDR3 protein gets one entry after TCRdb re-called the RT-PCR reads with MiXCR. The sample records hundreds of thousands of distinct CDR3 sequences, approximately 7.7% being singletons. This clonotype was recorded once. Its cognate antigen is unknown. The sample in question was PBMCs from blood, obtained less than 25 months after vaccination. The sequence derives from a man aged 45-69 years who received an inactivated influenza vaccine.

In DNA form, the CDR3 reads TGTGCCAGCAGCTTAGGGAGCTGGGGGGTCACTGAAGCTTTCTTT. It codes for CASSLGSWGVTEAFF. The gene calls are TRBV7-9 and TRBJ1-1; D might be TRBD1 (5 bases). With 1 base removed from V and 4 bases from J, the gap between germline ends came to 13 bases. This CDR3 is 15 amino acids long. Germline V gene data show CDR1 as SEHNR and CDR2 as FQNEAQ (reference sequence).